Below, 27 T cell receptor beta chains from the same sample are listed, as sequenced in a study of CD8+ T cells in alopecia areata. Sample treatment: oral pan-JAK inhibitor, 5-10 mg twice daily. It was cDNA, reverse transcribed from extracted RNA, that served as the sequencing template. Method: immunoSEQ multiplex PCR; TCRdb's copy keeps in-frame clones and lacks some. In the table there are around 210,000 clones, less than 65% of which are singletons. The source was CD4+ T cells sorted from blood, collected at week 4, from a patient treated with tofacitinib. The source of these receptors is a human donor with alopecia areata.

This clone was counted between two and nine times. The V gene is TRBV7-2, the J gene TRBJ2-7; the D is unclear. In germline, CDR1 is SGHTA, CDR2 FQGNSA. V was pared by 0 bases and J by 3 bases, with 12 bases between. The CDR3 covers 15 residues. CDR3 DNA sequence: TGTGCCAGCAGCTTAGCACGCGGAGCACACTACGAGCAGTACTTC. Amino acids: CASSLARGAHYEQYF.

This rearrangement joins TRBV7-2 to TRBJ2-2, with D maybe TRBD2 (7 bases). V gave up 0 bases and J gave up 2 bases, with 10 bases separating them. Germline V gene lookup returns CDR1 SGHTA and CDR2 FQGNSA. The CDR3 has 16 residues. CDR3 DNA sequence: TGTGCCAGCAGCTTAGCCGGGGGGCCTAACACCGGGGAGCTGTTTTTT. This gives the protein CASSLAGGPNTGELFF.

In this sample, this clone turned up a few times. This chain joins TRBV29-1 and TRBJ1-5; D gene uncertain. The CDR3 extends over 13 amino acids. Germline CDR1 SQVTM, CDR2 ANQGSEA. The V and J ends lost 2 bases and 2 bases respectively, with 7 bases between them. The CDR3 loop reads CSVEFQGNQPQHF. The DNA of the CDR3 is TGCAGCGTTGAATTTCAGGGCAATCAGCCCCAGCATTTT.

The chain carries TRBV7-3 and TRBJ2-5; TRBD1 might be the D (6 bases). Germline V lookup: CDR1 SGHTA, CDR2 FQGTGA. The V end lost 5 bases, the J end lost 1 base, and 8 bases lay between the germline ends. The CDR3 has 13 amino acids. CDR3 sequence reads: CASSTGPQETQYF. The CDR3 DNA follows: TGTGCCAGCAGCACAGGGCCCCAAGAGACCCAGTACTTC.

The rearrangement joins TRBV9 to TRBJ1-5; D is unclear. Trimming removed 0 bases from V and 1 base from J, with 5 bases in between. CDR1 and CDR2 (germline): SGDLS, YYNGEE. This CDR3 is built from 14 residues. The CDR3 DNA reads as TGTGCCAGCAGCGTAGGGCAGAGCAATCAGCCCCAGCATTTT. Residues: CASSVGQSNQPQHF.

This clone turned up a few times. The chain couples TRBV7-9 to TRBJ1-2, with D perhaps TRBD1 (6 bases). The CDR3 has 15 amino acids. Trimming shortened V by 0 bases and J by 8 bases, and 16 bases separated the two germline ends. Germline V CDR1 and CDR2: SEHNR, FQNEAQ (reference sequence). The CDR3 region has the DNA TGTGCCAGCAGCTTAGCCGGCAGGGGATTGAGAGGCTACACCTTC. It encodes CASSLAGRGLRGYTF.

In DNA form, the CDR3 reads TGTGCCAGCAGTTTTTCGCAGGGGGGCGGTTCACCCCTCCACTTT. Translated: CASSFSQGGGSPLHF. The J gene is TRBJ1-6, the V gene TRBV27; TRBD1 aligns across 7 bases. CDR1 MNHEY and CDR2 SMNVEV come from the germline V gene (reference sequence). The CDR3 runs 15 residues. The junction had 8 bases not matched to a gene; V was cut back by 3 bases and J by 9 bases.

The V and J genes are TRBV27 and TRBJ1-1; no firm D call. Germline V gene sequence: CDR1 MNHEY, CDR2 SMNVEV (reference sequence). This CDR3 is 14 amino acids long. Trimming took off 5 bases at V and 7 bases at J, with 17 bases between the two ends. For the CDR3, the DNA is TGTGCCAGCAGTCTCGGTCCCGCTTTGGGTGAAGCTTTCTTT. Amino acid sequence: CASSLGPALGEAFF.

The rearrangement joins TRBV5-1 to TRBJ2-1; 13 nucleotides agree with TRBD2. This CDR3 contains 18 residues. Germline CDR1 and CDR2: SGHRS and YFSETQ. Trimming took 4 bases from V and 2 from J; bases not matched to a gene: 9. CDR3 region: CASSTGLAGAIAYNEQFF. The CDR3 region has the DNA TGCGCCAGCAGCACAGGACTAGCGGGGGCCATAGCCTACAATGAGCAGTTCTTC.

This clone was found a few times. This rearrangement joins TRBV7-2 to TRBJ2-1, with 7 bases identical to TRBD1. The germline gives CDR1 SGHTA, CDR2 FQGNSA. J gave up 9 bases and V 3 bases, and 14 bases lay outside the gene matches. The CDR3 extends over 16 amino acids. Written as DNA, the CDR3 is TGTGCCAGCAGCTTGGCCGGGACAGCAGCCTACGGTGAGCAGTTCTTC. It translates to CASSLAGTAAYGEQFF.

The V call is TRBV10-3, the J call TRBJ2-3; no clear D. Germline CDR1 is ENHRY and CDR2 is SYGVKD. The V and J ends lost 3 bases and 2 bases respectively, with 12 bases between them. The CDR3 is 15 residues long. CDR3 sequence (DNA): TGTGCCATCAGTGAACCTAGTGCGAACACAGATACGCAGTATTTT. As protein: CAISEPSANTDTQYF.

The chain has TRBV4-2 and TRBJ1-4; 7 nucleotides line up with TRBD1. CDR1 is LGHNA, CDR2 YNFKEQ, per germline. The CDR3 is made up of 16 amino acids. With V trimmed by 4 bases and J by 8 bases, 13 bases remained unmatched. CDR3 in DNA: TGTGCCAGCAGCCGCACCTACGGGACAGTTATCGAAAAACTGTTTTTT. Translation gives CASSRTYGTVIEKLFF.

V gene TRBV30 combines with J gene TRBJ2-5; no definite D call. This CDR3 is 13 amino acids long. V gave up 1 base and J gave up 3 bases, with 9 bases separating them. Germline V gives CDR1 GTSNPN, CDR2 SVGIG (reference sequence). CDR3 region: CAWSGGLKETQYF. CDR3 in DNA: TGTGCCTGGAGTGGCGGCTTAAAAGAGACCCAGTACTTC.

This clone was found many times. This chain connects TRBV18 to TRBJ1-1, with D uncertain. CDR3 size: 14 residues. CDR1 and CDR2 (germline): KGHSH, LQKENI. The V and J ends lost 0 bases and 5 bases respectively, with 10 bases between them. The CDR3 spells CASSPPAGSTEAFF. The CDR3 coding sequence is TGTGCCAGCTCACCACCGGCGGGAAGTACTGAAGCTTTCTTT.

The chain uses TRBV30 and TRBJ2-5; 8 bases line up with TRBD2. This CDR3 region has 15 residues. Germline V gene sequence: CDR1 GTSNPN, CDR2 SVGIG (reference sequence). With V trimmed by 1 base and J by 5 bases, 9 bases remained unmatched. The CDR3 bases are TGTGCCTGGAGTGCCGCCGGGGGGGCCCAGGAGACCCAGTACTTC. It yields the protein CAWSAAGGAQETQYF.

CDR3 residues: CASSYSLRGRAGELFF. Written as DNA, the CDR3 is TGTGCCAGCAGTTACTCTCTGAGAGGCCGCGCCGGGGAGCTGTTTTTT. V is TRBV6-5 and J is TRBJ2-2; D uncertain. V lost 0 bases and J lost 6, with 14 bases in between. The CDR3 loop spans 16 amino acids. Germline CDR1 is MNHEY and CDR2 is SVGAGI.

The chain joins TRBV13 to TRBJ1-2, with 7 nucleotides matching TRBD1. Germline assignment: CDR1 PRHDT and CDR2 FYEKMQ (reference sequence). Losses at the gene ends were 5 bases for V and 7 bases for J; bases not matched to a gene: 10. There are 14 residues in the CDR3. DNA for the CDR3: TGTGCCAGCAGCGCGAGCAGGGGGATCAGTGGCTACACCTTC. Its translation: CASSASRGISGYTF. Variable domain in full (rest from reference TRBV13 and TRBJ1-2): AAGVIQSPRHLIKEKRETATLKCYPIPRHDTVYWYQQGPGQDPQFLISFYEKMQSDKGSIPDRFSAQQFSDYHSELNMSSLELGDSALYFCASSASRGISGYTFGSGTRLTVV.

Only a few counts were recorded for this clone. CDR3 coding DNA: TGTGCCAGCACTCCACAGGGGGGAGGAAATGAGCAGTTCTTC. It yields the protein CASTPQGGGNEQFF. The genes are TRBV4-2 and TRBJ2-1, with 8 bases identical to TRBD1. J lost 7 bases, V lost 7 bases, and 9 bases had no gene match. The germline V gene has CDR1 LGHNA and CDR2 YNFKEQ. This CDR3 is built from 14 residues.

In this sample, this clone turned up a few times. The V call is TRBV29-1, the J call TRBJ1-2, with 7 nucleotides matching TRBD1. V gave up 6 bases and J gave up 7 bases; unmatched junction bases: 11. The CDR3 spans 13 residues. CDR1 SQVTM and CDR2 ANQGSEA come from the germline V gene. The CDR3 sequence is CSVTSAGGFGYTF. In DNA, the CDR3 is TGCAGCGTAACGTCGGCAGGGGGGTTTGGCTACACCTTC. Based on the CDR3 plus reference TRBV29-1 and TRBJ1-2, the full variable domain is SAVISQKPSRDICQRGTSLTIQCQVDSQVTMMFWYRQQPGQSLTLIATANQGSEATYESGFVIDKFPISRPNLTFSTLTVSNMSPEDSSIYLCSVTSAGGFGYTFGSGTRLTVV.

This clone came up a few times. The chain is built from TRBV29-1 and TRBJ2-1; TRBD2 matches 8 bases. V gave up 4 bases and J gave up 9 bases; unmatched junction bases: 11. The CDR3 length is 14 residues. CDR1 and CDR2 (germline): SQVTM, ANQGSEA. Here the CDR3 reads CSVVSGAQRSEQFF. The CDR3 nucleotides are TGCAGCGTTGTTAGCGGGGCCCAACGGAGTGAGCAGTTCTTC.

This clone was found a few times. This chain links TRBV6-5 with TRBJ1-1; 12 nucleotides align to TRBD1. Germline V lookup: CDR1 MNHEY, CDR2 SVGAGI. The CDR3 has 15 residues. J was trimmed by 6 bases and V by 2 bases; bases with no gene match: 4. The CDR3 sequence is CASSYPGQGAAEAFF. The DNA for the CDR3 is TGTGCCAGCAGTTACCCGGGACAGGGGGCGGCTGAAGCTTTCTTT.

The V call is TRBV5-6, the J call TRBJ2-3; D gene uncertain. Trimming stripped 1 base from V and 4 bases from J, with 4 bases between. There are 12 residues in the CDR3. Germline CDR1 and CDR2: SGHDT and YYEEEE. CDR3 DNA sequence: TGTGCCAGCAGCTTGTCATCAGATACGCAGTATTTT. This sequence encodes CASSLSSDTQYF.

This chain uses TRBV9 with TRBJ2-3, with a possible D match to TRBD2 (6 bases). The V gene lost 2 bases and the J gene lost 2 bases, with 12 bases spanning the gap. Germline V lookup: CDR1 SGDLS, CDR2 YYNGEE. CDR3 size: 15 residues. This chain's CDR3 is CASSVGGTLTDTQYF. The CDR3, as DNA: TGTGCCAGCAGCGTTGGGGGGACCCTCACAGATACGCAGTATTTT.

The chain is built from TRBV5-6 and TRBJ2-3; D is possibly TRBD1 (6 bases). V was shortened by 1 base and J by 6 bases, with 12 bases between the two germline ends. This CDR3 is 14 amino acids long. CDR1 and CDR2 (germline): SGHDT, YYEEEE. CDR3: CASSLWGRVDTQYF. In DNA form, the CDR3 reads TGTGCCAGCAGCTTGTGGGGGCGGGTGGATACGCAGTATTTT.

In its sample, this clone was seen a few times. The chain employs TRBV27 and TRBJ2-7, with D perhaps TRBD1 or TRBD2 (5 bases each). V lost 6 bases, J lost 3 bases, and 15 bases lay in between. This CDR3 comprises 14 residues. Germline values: CDR1 MNHEY, CDR2 SMNVEV (reference sequence). CDR3 in amino acids: CASSSRDGYYEQYF. As DNA, the CDR3 is TGTGCCAGCAGCAGCCGGGACGGGTACTACGAGCAGTACTTC.

This clone has just a few counts. V and J are TRBV5-1 and TRBJ2-6; D is uncertain. The V end lost 4 bases, the J end lost 1 base, and 9 bases lay between the germline ends. Per germline, CDR1 SGHRS and CDR2 YFSETQ. The CDR3 sequence is 15 residues long. The CDR3 protein is CASSAIQSGANVLTF. In nucleotides, the CDR3 is TGCGCCAGCAGCGCAATCCAGTCTGGGGCCAACGTCCTGACTTTC.

This sequence joins TRBV7-2 and TRBJ1-1; TRBD1 aligns across 9 bases. CDR3 length: 15 residues. Trimming cost V 3 bases and J 1 base; bases outside gene matches: 3. Per the germline V gene, CDR1 is SGHTA and CDR2 is FQGNSA. The chain's CDR3 is CASSFTTGGNTEAFF. CDR3 bases: TGTGCCAGCAGCTTTACGACAGGGGGGAACACTGAAGCTTTCTTT.